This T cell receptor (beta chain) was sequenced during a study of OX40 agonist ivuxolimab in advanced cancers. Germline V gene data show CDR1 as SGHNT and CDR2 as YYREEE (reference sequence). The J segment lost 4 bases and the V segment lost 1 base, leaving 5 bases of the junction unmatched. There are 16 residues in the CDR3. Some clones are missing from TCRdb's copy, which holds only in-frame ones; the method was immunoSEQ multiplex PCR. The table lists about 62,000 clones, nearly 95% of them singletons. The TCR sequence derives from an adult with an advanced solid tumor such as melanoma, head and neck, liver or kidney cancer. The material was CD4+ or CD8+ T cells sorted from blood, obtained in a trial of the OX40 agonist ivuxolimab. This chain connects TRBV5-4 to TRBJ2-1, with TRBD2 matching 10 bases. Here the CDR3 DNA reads TGTGCCAGCAGCTTGTTGTCTAGCGGGGGTTACAATGAGCAGTTCTTC. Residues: CASSLLSSGGYNEQFF.